This T cell receptor beta chain was profiled in a study of cytomegalovirus exposure and HLA in healthy donors. The CDR3 is made up of 13 amino acids. V was trimmed by 1 base and J by 8 bases, leaving 9 bases between them. Looked up from germline, CDR1 is SGHTA and CDR2 is FQGNSA. 60 Vbeta and 13 Jbeta primers were used in PCR. Libraries were prepared by immunoSEQ multiplex PCR; TCRdb keeps only in-frame clonotypes and omits some of them. The table includes 150,000 to 200,000 clones, 75% detected once. The sequenced sample was PBMCs. The V and J genes are TRBV7-2 and TRBJ1-3; TRBD1 is a possible D gene (6 bases). The clonotype originates from a woman in her thirties or forties in good health and CMV-seropositive. The CDR3 loop is CASSLGQEYTIYF. CDR3 DNA: TGTGCCAGCAGCTTAGGACAGGAATACACCATATATTTT.